The 8 T cell receptor beta chains presented below share a single source sample, sequenced in a study of cytomegalovirus exposure and HLA in healthy donors. Repertoires were generated with immunoSEQ multiplex PCR, while TCRdb's copy carries only in-frame clones and drops some. This table has about 160,000 clones, 88% appearing once. The sequenced material came from PBMCs. Receptor source: a man aged 18 to 35 in good health and CMV-seronegative.

The chain uses TRBV28 and TRBJ2-7, with D perhaps TRBD1 (6 bases). This CDR3 spans 13 amino acids. The germline V gene has CDR1 MDHEN and CDR2 SYDVKM. V shed 8 bases and J shed 0 bases, with 11 bases lying between them. Here the CDR3 DNA reads TGTGCCAGCCGGACAGAGCCCTCCTACGAGCAGTACTTC. The encoded protein is CASRTEPSYEQYF.

The rearrangement uses TRBV28 and TRBJ2-1; D perhaps matches TRBD1 (6 bases). The CDR3 has 13 amino acids. CDR1 and CDR2 from the germline V gene are MDHEN and SYDVKM. The V end lost 5 bases, the J end lost 12 bases, and 17 bases lay between the germline ends. The CDR3: CASSPTGPSGQFF. DNA of the CDR3: TGTGCCAGCAGTCCTACAGGGCCCTCAGGGCAGTTCTTC.

The V gene is TRBV5-1, the J gene TRBJ2-6; D is perhaps TRBD1 (6 bases). The CDR3 has 21 amino acids. The V end lost 2 bases, the J end lost 0 bases, and 24 bases lay between the germline ends. In germline, CDR1 is SGHRS, CDR2 YFSETQ. The CDR3 DNA reads TGCGCCAGCAGCTTTAAGTGGACAGCTATTTTTCTTAGCTCTGGGGCCAACGTCCTGACTTTC. Its protein is CASSFKWTAIFLSSGANVLTF.

The chain combines TRBV14 with TRBJ2-2; 9 positions match TRBD2. Germline V gene sequence: CDR1 SGHDN, CDR2 FVKESK. The junction had 3 bases not matched to a gene; V was cut back by 4 bases and J by 3 bases. The length of the CDR3 is 15 residues. CDR3 nucleotides: TGTGCCAGCAGCCCGAGACTAGCGGACACCGGGGAGCTGTTTTTT. Translation: CASSPRLADTGELFF.

This clone was observed a single time. The J gene is TRBJ2-3, the V gene TRBV2; D uncertain. The CDR3 runs to 14 residues. CDR1 is SNHLY, CDR2 FYNNEI, per germline. Trimming took 3 bases from V and 0 from J, leaving 7 bases between them. The CDR3 bases are TGTGCCAGCAGTGACCGGAGAAGCACAGATACGCAGTATTTT. The encoded protein is CASSDRRSTDTQYF.

The V gene is TRBV25-1, the J gene TRBJ1-1; 7 bases match TRBD1. V dropped 3 bases and J dropped 5; count of bases not matched to a gene: 3. The CDR3 contains 13 residues. Per the germline V gene, CDR1 is MGHDK and CDR2 is SYGVNS. The CDR3 region is CASSDRGRTEAFF. The DNA of the CDR3 is TGTGCCAGCAGTGATAGGGGGCGGACTGAAGCTTTCTTT.

This chain uses TRBV5-6 with TRBJ2-7; D call uncertain. This CDR3 is 15 amino acids long. From germline, CDR1 is SGHDT and CDR2 YYEEEE. The V and J ends lost 4 bases and 1 base respectively, with 15 bases between them. In DNA form, the CDR3 reads TGTGCCAGCAGCCTTCGGAGAATACGGTCCTACGAGCAGTACTTC. Residues: CASSLRRIRSYEQYF.

The chain employs TRBV6-5 and TRBJ2-7; maybe TRBD2 (6 bases). V lost 7 bases to trimming and J lost 2 bases, with 18 bases between them. The CDR3 loop spans 15 amino acids. The germline V gene encodes CDR1 MNHEY and CDR2 SVGAGI. The CDR3 loop is CASTTKVEGTYEQYF. CDR3 DNA sequence: TGTGCCAGCACTACGAAGGTGGAGGGGACCTACGAGCAGTACTTC.